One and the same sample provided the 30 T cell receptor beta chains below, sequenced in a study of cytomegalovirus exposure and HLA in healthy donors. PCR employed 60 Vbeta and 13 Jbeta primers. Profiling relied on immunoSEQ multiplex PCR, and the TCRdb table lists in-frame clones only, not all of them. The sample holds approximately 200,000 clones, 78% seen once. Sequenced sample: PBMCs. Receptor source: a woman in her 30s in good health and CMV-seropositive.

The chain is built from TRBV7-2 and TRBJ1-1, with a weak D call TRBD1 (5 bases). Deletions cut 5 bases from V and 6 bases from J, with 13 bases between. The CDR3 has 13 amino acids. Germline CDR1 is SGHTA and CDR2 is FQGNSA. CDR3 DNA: TGTGCCAGCAGCCATTACGACAGACCTGAAGCTTTCTTT. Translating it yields CASSHYDRPEAFF.

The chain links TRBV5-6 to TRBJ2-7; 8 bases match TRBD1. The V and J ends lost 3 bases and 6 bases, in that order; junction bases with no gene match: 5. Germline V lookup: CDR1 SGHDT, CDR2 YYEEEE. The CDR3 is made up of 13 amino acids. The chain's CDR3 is CASSWGTGGEQYF. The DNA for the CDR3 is TGTGCCAGCAGCTGGGGGACAGGTGGCGAGCAGTACTTC.

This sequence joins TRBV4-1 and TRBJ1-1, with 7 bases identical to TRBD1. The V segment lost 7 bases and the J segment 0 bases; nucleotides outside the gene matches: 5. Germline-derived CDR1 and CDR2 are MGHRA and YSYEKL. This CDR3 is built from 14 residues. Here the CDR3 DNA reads TGCGCCAGCACCCATCAGGGGGTGAACACTGAAGCTTTCTTT. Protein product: CASTHQGVNTEAFF.

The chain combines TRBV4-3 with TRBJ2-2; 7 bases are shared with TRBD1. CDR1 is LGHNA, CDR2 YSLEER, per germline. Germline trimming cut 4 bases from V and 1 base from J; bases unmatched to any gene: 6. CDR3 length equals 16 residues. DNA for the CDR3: TGCGCCAGCAGCCTCTGGAGACAGGGGAACACCGGGGAGCTGTTTTTT. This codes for CASSLWRQGNTGELFF.

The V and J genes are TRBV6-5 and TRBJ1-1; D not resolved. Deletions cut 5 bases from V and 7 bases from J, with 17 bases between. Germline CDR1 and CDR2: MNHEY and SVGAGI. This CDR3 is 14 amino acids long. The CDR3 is CASSADFYGSEAFF. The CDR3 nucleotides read TGTGCCAGCAGTGCTGATTTTTATGGCAGTGAAGCTTTCTTT.

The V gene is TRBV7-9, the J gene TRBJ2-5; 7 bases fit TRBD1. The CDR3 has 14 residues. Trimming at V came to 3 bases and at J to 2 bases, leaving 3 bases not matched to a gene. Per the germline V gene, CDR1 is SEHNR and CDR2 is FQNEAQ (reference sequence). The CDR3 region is CASSLTGWQETQYF. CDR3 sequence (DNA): TGTGCCAGCAGCTTGACAGGGTGGCAAGAGACCCAGTACTTC.

Here the CDR3 reads CASSSLDSGGYTF. The CDR3 DNA follows: TGTGCCAGTAGTAGCCTCGACTCCGGAGGCTACACCTTC. The chain uses TRBV19 and TRBJ1-2, with D hard to call. Germline V gene data show CDR1 as LNHDA and CDR2 as SQIVND (reference sequence). This CDR3 comprises 13 residues. The V gene lost 4 bases and the J gene lost 8 bases, with 14 bases spanning the gap.

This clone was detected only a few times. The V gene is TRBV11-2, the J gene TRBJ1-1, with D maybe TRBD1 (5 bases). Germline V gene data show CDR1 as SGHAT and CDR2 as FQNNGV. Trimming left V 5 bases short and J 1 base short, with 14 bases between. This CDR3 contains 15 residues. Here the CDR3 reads CASSPRRGQNTEAFF. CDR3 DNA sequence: TGTGCCAGCAGCCCCCGGAGGGGCCAGAACACTGAAGCTTTCTTT.

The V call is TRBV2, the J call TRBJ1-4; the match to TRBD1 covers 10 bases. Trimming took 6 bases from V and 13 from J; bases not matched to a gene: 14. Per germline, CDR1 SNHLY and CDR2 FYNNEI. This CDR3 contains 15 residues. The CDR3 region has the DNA TGTGCCAGCAGGGGGCCGGGGACAGGGGCCCGGAGACTGTTTTTT. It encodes CASRGPGTGARRLFF.

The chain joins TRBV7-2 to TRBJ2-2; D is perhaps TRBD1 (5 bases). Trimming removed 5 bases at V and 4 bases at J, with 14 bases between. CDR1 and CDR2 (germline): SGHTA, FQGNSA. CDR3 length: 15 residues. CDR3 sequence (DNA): TGTGCCAGCAGCGCACTTCAGGGATTCACCGGGGAGCTGTTTTTT. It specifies CASSALQGFTGELFF.

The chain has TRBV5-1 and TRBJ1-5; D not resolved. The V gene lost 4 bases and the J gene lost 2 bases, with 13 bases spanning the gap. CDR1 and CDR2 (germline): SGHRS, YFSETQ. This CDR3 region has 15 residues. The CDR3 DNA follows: TGCGCCAGCAGCCTGGGGTCGGAGGGCAATCAGCCCCAGCATTTT. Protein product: CASSLGSEGNQPQHF.

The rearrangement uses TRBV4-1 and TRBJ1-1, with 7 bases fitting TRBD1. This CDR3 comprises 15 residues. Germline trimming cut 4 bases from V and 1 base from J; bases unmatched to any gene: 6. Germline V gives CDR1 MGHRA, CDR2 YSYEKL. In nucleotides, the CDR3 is TGCGCCAGCAGCCTGGGACAGACGAAGAACACTGAAGCTTTCTTT. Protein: CASSLGQTKNTEAFF.

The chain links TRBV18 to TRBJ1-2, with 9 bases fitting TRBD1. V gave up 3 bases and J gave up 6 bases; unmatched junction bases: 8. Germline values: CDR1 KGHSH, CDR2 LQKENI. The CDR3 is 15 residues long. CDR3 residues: CASSPTGTGSDGYTF. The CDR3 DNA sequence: TGTGCCAGCTCACCGACCGGGACAGGGTCCGATGGCTACACCTTC.

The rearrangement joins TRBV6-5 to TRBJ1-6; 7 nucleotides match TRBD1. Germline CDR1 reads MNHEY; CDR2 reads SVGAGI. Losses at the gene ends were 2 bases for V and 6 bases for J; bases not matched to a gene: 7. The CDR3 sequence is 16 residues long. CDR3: CASSYGPGGINSPLHF. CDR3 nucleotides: TGTGCCAGCAGTTACGGCCCAGGGGGGATTAATTCACCCCTCCACTTT.

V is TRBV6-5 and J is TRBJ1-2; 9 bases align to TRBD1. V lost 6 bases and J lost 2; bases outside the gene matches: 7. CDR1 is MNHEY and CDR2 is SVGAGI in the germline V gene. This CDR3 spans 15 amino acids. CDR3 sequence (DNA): TGTGCCAGCAGCGAAACAGGGGGCGAAAACTATGGCTACACCTTC. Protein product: CASSETGGENYGYTF.

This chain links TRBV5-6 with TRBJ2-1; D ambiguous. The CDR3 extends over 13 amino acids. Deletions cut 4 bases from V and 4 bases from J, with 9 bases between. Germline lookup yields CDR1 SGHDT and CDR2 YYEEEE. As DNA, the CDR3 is TGTGCCAGCAGCCGTTTGCGTTACAATGAGCAGTTCTTC. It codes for CASSRLRYNEQFF.

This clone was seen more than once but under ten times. The DNA for the CDR3 is TGCGCCAGCAGCCAAGCACTAGCGGGGGTACTCTTAGATACGCAGTATTTT. This sequence encodes CASSQALAGVLLDTQYF. The chain links TRBV4-3 to TRBJ2-3; TRBD2 matches 11 bases. With 1 base clipped from V and 5 bases from J, the junction kept 8 bases outside the gene matches. The CDR3 extends over 17 amino acids. Germline CDR1 LGHNA, CDR2 YSLEER.

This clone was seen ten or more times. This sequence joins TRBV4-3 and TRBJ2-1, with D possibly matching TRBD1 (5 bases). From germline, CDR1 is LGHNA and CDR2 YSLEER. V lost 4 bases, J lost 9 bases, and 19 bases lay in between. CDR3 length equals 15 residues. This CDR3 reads CASSLGVVARVEQFF. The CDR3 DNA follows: TGCGCCAGCAGCCTTGGGGTAGTGGCCAGGGTTGAGCAGTTCTTC.

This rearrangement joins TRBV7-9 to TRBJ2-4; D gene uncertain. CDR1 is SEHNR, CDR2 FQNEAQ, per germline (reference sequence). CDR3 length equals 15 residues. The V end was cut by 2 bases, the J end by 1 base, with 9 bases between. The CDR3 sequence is CASSLLRSAKNIQYF. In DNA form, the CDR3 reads TGTGCCAGCAGCTTACTGCGGTCGGCCAAAAACATTCAGTACTTC.

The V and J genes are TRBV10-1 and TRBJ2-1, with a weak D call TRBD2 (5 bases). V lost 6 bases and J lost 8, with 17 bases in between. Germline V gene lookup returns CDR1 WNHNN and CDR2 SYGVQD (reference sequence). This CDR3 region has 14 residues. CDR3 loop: CASRGRMPSDEQFF. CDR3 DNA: TGCGCCAGCAGGGGGAGAATGCCGAGCGATGAGCAGTTCTTC.

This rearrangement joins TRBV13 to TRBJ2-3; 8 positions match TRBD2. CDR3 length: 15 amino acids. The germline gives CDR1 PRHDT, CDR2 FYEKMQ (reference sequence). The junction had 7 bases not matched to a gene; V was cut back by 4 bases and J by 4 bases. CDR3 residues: CASSSTSGGSDTQYF. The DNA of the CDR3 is TGTGCCAGCAGCTCAACTAGCGGAGGGTCAGATACGCAGTATTTT.

CDR3 region: CASSWVGSSYNEQFF. DNA for the CDR3: TGTGCCAGCAGCTGGGTCGGGAGCTCCTACAATGAGCAGTTCTTC. The chain combines TRBV7-2 with TRBJ2-1; possible D gene TRBD2, 6 bases. V shed 4 bases and J shed 0 bases, with 10 bases lying between them. The CDR3 consists of 15 residues. The germline V gene has CDR1 SGHTA and CDR2 FQGNSA.

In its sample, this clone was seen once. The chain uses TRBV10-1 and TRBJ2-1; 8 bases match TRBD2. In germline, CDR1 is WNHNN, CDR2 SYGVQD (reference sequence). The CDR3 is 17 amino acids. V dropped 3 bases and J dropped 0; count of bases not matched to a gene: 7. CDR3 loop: CASSEAGGTSSYNEQFF. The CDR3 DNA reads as TGCGCCAGCAGTGAAGCTGGCGGGACTAGCTCCTACAATGAGCAGTTCTTC.

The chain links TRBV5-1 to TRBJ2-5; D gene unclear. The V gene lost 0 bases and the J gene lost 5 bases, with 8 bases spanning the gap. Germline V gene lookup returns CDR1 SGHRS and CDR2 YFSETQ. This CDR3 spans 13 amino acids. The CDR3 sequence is CASSLGSGETQYF. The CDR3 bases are TGCGCCAGCAGCTTGGGGAGTGGGGAGACCCAGTACTTC.

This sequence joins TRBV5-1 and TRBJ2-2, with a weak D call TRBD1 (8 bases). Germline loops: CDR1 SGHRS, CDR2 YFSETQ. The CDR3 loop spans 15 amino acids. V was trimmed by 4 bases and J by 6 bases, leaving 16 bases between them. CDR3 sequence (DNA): TGCGCCAGCAGCGCGGCACAGGGGGGGGCCGGGGAGCTGTTTTTT. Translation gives CASSAAQGGAGELFF.

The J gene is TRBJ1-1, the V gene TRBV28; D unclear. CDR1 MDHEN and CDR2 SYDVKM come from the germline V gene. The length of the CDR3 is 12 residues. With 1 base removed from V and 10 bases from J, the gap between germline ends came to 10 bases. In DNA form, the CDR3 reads TGTGCCAGCAGTTTATTATGGCTAGGAGCTTTCTTT. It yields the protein CASSLLWLGAFF. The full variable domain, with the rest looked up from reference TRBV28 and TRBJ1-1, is DVKVTQSSRYLVKRTGEKVFLECVQDMDHENMFWYRQDPGLGLRLIYFSYDVKMKEKGDIPEGYSVSREKKERFSLILESASTNQTSMYLCASSLLWLGAFFGQGTRLTVV.

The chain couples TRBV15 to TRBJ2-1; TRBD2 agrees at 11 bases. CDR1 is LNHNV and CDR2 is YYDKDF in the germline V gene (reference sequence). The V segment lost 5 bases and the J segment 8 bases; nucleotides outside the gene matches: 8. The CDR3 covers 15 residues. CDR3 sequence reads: CATSLLLAGVDEQFF. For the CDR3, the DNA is TGTGCCACCAGCCTTTTACTAGCGGGAGTGGATGAGCAGTTCTTC. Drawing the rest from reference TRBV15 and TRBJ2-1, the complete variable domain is DAMVIQNPRYQVTQFGKPVTLSCSQTLNHNVMYWYQQKSSQAPKLLFHYYDKDFNNEADTPDNFQSRRPNTSFCFLDIRSPGLGDTAMYLCATSLLLAGVDEQFFGPGTRLTVL.

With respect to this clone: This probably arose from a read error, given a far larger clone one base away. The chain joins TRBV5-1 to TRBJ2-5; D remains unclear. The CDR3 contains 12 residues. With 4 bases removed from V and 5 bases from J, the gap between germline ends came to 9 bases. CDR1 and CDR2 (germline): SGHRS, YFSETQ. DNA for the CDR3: TGCGCCAGCAGCGGCGACGGGGAGACCCAGTACTTC. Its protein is CASSGDGETQYF.

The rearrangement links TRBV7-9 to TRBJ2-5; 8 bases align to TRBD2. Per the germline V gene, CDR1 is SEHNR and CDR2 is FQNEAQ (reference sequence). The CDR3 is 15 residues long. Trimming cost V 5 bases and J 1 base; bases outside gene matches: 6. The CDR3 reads CASSGAGTSQETQYF. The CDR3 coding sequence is TGTGCCAGCAGCGGAGCCGGGACTAGCCAAGAGACCCAGTACTTC.

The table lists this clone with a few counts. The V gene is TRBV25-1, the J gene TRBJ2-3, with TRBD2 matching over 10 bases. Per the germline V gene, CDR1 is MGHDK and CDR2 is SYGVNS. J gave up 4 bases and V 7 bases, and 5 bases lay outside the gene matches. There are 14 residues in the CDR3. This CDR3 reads CASKREGRADTQYF. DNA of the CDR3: TGTGCCAGCAAGCGGGAGGGCCGCGCAGATACGCAGTATTTT. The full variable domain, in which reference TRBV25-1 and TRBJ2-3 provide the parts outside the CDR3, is EADIYQTPRYLVIGTGKKITLECSQTMGHDKMYWYQQDPGMELHLIHYSYGVNSTEKGDLSSESTVSRIRTEHFPLTLESARPSHTSQYLCASKREGRADTQYFGPGTRLTVL.